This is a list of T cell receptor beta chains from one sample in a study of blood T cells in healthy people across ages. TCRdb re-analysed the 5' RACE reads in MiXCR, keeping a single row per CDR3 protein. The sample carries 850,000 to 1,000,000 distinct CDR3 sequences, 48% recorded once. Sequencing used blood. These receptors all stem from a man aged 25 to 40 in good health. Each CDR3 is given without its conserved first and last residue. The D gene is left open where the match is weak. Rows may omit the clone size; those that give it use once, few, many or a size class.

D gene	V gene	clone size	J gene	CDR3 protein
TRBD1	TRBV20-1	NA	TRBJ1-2	SAKTGAAYGYT
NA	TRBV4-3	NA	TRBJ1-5	ASSQDRWASNQPQH
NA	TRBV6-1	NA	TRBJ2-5	ASRASFGSGQETQY
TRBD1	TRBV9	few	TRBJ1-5	ASVTGGNQPQH
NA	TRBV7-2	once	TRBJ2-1	ASSRARGAIRDEQF
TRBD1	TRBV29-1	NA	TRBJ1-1	SLMRGTVDTEAF
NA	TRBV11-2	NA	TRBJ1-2	ASSLDSPGNYGYT
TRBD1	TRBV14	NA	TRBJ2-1	ASRGPGQGAYNEQF
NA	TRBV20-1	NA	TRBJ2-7	SARDGISATYEQY
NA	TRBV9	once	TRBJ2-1	ASSPSGISSYNEQF
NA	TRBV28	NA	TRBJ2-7	ASNRQGFSYEQY
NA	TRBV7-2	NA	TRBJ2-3	ACSLSRGSTDTQY
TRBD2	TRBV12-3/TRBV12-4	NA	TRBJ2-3	ASSPLAGRSGDTQY
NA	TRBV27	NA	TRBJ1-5	ASRQRVNQPQH
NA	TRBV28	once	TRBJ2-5	ASSPLRDIHLETQY
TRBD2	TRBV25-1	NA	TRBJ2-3	ASSRLAGVDTQY
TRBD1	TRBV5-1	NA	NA	ASSQGQGGGETQY
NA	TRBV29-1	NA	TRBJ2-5	SVEWGETQY
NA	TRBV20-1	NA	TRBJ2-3	SGGPKDTQY
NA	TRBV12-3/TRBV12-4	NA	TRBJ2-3	ASRTGTYTDTQY
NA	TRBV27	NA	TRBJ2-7	ASSYNSGSSYEQY
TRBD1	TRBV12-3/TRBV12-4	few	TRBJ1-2	ASSSGQNSYGYT